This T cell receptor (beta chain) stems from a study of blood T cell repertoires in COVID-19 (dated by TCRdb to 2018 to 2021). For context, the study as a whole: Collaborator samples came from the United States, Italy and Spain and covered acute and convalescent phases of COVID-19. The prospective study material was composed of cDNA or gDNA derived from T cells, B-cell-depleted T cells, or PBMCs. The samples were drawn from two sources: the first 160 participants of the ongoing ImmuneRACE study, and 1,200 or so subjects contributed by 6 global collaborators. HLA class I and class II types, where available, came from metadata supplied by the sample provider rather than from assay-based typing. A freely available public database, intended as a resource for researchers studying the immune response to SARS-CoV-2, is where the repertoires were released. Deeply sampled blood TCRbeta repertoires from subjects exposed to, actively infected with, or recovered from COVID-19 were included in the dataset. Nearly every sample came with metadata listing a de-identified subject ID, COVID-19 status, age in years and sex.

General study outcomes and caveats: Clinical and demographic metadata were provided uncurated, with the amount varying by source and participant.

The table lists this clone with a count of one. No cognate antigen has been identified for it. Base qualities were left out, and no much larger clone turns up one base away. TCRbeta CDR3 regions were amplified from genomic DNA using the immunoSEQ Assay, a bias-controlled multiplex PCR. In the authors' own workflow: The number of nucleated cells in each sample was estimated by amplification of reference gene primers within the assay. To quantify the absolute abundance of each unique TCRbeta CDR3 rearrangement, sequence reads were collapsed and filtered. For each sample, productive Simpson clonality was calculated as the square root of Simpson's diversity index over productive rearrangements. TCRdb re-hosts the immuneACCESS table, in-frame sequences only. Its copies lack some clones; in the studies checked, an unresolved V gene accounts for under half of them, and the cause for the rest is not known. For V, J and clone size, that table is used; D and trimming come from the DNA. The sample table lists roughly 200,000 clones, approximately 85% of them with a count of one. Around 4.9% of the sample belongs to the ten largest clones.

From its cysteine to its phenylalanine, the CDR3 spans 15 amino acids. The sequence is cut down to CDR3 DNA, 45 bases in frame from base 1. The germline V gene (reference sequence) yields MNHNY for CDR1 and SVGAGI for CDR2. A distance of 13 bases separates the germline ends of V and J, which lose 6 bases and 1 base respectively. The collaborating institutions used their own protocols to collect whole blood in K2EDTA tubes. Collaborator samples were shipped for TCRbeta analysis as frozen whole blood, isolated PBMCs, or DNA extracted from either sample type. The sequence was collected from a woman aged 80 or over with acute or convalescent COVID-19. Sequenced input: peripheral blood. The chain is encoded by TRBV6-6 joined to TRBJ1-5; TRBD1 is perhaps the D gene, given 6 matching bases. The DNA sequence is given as TGTGCCAGCAGATACGACAGGCGAAGCAATCAGCCCCAGCATTTT. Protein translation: CASRYDRRSNQPQHF.